Listed here is a single T cell receptor beta chain. Seattle participants joined during active infection and were tracked over time. Unmatched junction bases numbered 3, after V lost 1 base and J lost 8 bases. Germline CDR1 and CDR2: SGHAT and FQNNGV. The CDR3 runs 16 residues. Data came from immunoSEQ multiplex PCR; TCRdb stores just in-frame clones and leaves some out. The table shows some 300,000 clones, with about nine tenths occurring only once. The data were taken from a study of blood T cell repertoires in COVID-19. Across the study: The analysed material was cDNA or gDNA that came from T cells, B-cell-depleted T cells, or PBMCs.

The clonotype was recovered from a woman in her fifties or sixties with COVID-19, enrolled during active disease. V and J are TRBV11-2 and TRBJ2-1, with 15 nucleotides matching TRBD2. The sample consisted of peripheral blood. The chain's CDR3 is CASSLGTSGRVDEQFF. CDR3 DNA sequence: TGTGCCAGCAGCTTAGGGACTAGCGGGAGGGTGGATGAGCAGTTCTTC.